A single sample is the source of the 31 T cell receptor beta chains below, sequenced in a study of neurological immune-mediated disorders. MiXCR, applied by TCRdb to the 5' RACE reads, yields one record per CDR3 protein. The sample has under 80,000 distinct CDR3 sequences, 3.9% seen once. Specimen: PBMCs. The receptors originated from a man aged 25-40 years with multiple sclerosis.

This chain joins TRBV20-1 and TRBJ1-1; the match to TRBD1 covers 11 bases. Trimming cost V 3 bases and J 11 bases; bases outside gene matches: 5. Germline CDR1 and CDR2: DFQATT and SNEGSKA (reference sequence). This CDR3 spans 12 amino acids. The chain's CDR3 is CSASRGQGAAFF. The CDR3 coding sequence is TGCAGTGCTAGTCGCGGACAGGGGGCCGCTTTCTTT.

This clonotype was counted ten times or more. A much larger clone differs by one base, so this may be a read error. This chain's CDR3 is CASSVAWGEEQYF. Here the CDR3 DNA reads TGTGCCAGCAGCGTAGCTTGGGGCGAAGAGCAGTACTTC. This chain connects TRBV9 to TRBJ2-7, with D possibly matching TRBD1 (5 bases). V was clipped by 0 bases and J by 7 bases, with 11 bases between them. Per germline, CDR1 SGDLS and CDR2 YYNGEE. CDR3 length equals 13 residues.

This rearrangement joins TRBV6-2 or TRBV6-3 to TRBJ1-5; no firm D call. The ends were cut back, 7 bases at V and 7 bases at J, with 14 bases in the middle. Germline loops: CDR1 MNHEY, CDR2 SVGEGT. This CDR3 region has 13 residues. The CDR3 DNA is TGTGCCAGCACCGAACCGGGGAACCAGCCCCAGCATTTT. Translating it yields CASTEPGNQPQHF.

This clonotype was counted at least ten times. The V gene is TRBV7-9, the J gene TRBJ1-5; the match to TRBD1 covers 7 bases. The CDR3 loop spans 16 amino acids. With V trimmed by 5 bases and J by 6 bases, 13 bases remained unmatched. The germline gives CDR1 SEHNR, CDR2 FQNEAQ (reference sequence). CDR3 sequence: CASSPLTGLGGQPQHF. The CDR3 DNA follows: TGTGCCAGCAGCCCTCTGACAGGGTTAGGGGGTCAGCCCCAGCATTTT.

This clonotype has at least ten counts. The chain carries TRBV29-1 and TRBJ2-1; D is undetermined. Trimming stripped 2 bases from V and 6 bases from J, with 11 bases between. This CDR3 comprises 13 residues. Germline V gene sequence: CDR1 SQVTM, CDR2 ANQGSEA. CDR3 amino acids: CSVESQWGNEQFF. The CDR3 DNA is TGCAGCGTTGAATCCCAATGGGGCAATGAGCAGTTCTTC.

This clonotype was seen at least ten times. The chain combines TRBV5-8 with TRBJ2-4, with 7 bases aligning to TRBD2. V shed 0 bases, J shed 8 bases, and the junction held 8 bases outside the gene matches. Germline V gene sequence: CDR1 SGHTS, CDR2 YDEGEE. This CDR3 spans 15 amino acids. In DNA form, the CDR3 reads TGTGCCAGCAGCTTGGTAGGCGGGGGAAGATACATTCAGTACTTC. Encoded protein: CASSLVGGGRYIQYF. The whole variable domain, filled in from reference TRBV5-8 and TRBJ2-4, reads EAGVTQSPTHLIKTRGQQATLRCSPISGHTSVYWYQQALGLGLQFLLWYDEGEERNRGNFPPRFSGRQFPNYSSELNVNALELEDSALYLCASSLVGGGRYIQYFGAGTRLSVL.

This clonotype was seen ten or more times. The DNA of the CDR3 is TGTGCCAGCAGTTTATTAGAGGGATCCGGGGAGCTGTTTTTT. It codes for CASSLLEGSGELFF. The chain uses TRBV12-3 or TRBV12-4 and TRBJ2-2, with D maybe TRBD2 (5 bases). V lost 2 bases, J lost 6 bases, and 10 bases lay in between. The CDR3 is made up of 14 amino acids.

This clonotype has a count of ten or more. The chain carries TRBV20-1 and TRBJ1-2; TRBD1 is a possible D gene (6 bases). The CDR3 consists of 15 residues. Germline loops: CDR1 DFQATT, CDR2 SNEGSKA (reference sequence). The V end was cut by 0 bases, the J end by 7 bases, with 18 bases between. CDR3 coding DNA: TGCAGTGCTAGAGATATAGGAGGGGGTGAGAGTGGCTACACCTTC. This encodes CSARDIGGGESGYTF.

Of note for this clonotype: This sequence may be a read error, since a much larger clone differs from it by one base. The genes are TRBV6-5 and TRBJ1-5; TRBD1 matches at 9 bases. The CDR3 totals 13 residues. Germline loops: CDR1 MNHEY, CDR2 SVGAGI. Here the CDR3 reads CASSRTGVQPQNF. DNA of the CDR3: TGTGCCAGCAGTCGGACAGGGGTACAGCCCCAGAATTTT.

This clonotype has at least ten counts. The chain joins TRBV7-2 to TRBJ2-3; 9 bases line up with TRBD2. The V segment lost 4 bases and the J segment 1 base; nucleotides outside the gene matches: 6. This CDR3 contains 16 residues. Germline lookup yields CDR1 SGHTA and CDR2 FQGNSA. CDR3 in amino acids: CASSSVAGARTDTQYF. The DNA of the CDR3 is TGTGCCAGCAGCTCGGTAGCGGGGGCCCGCACAGATACGCAGTATTTT.

This clonotype was seen at least ten times. The rearrangement joins TRBV12-3 or TRBV12-4 to TRBJ2-1; D unclear. With 2 bases removed from V and 6 bases from J, the gap between germline ends came to 14 bases. This CDR3 comprises 15 residues. The CDR3, as DNA: TGTGCCAGCAGTTTATCGGGCCCCTTAGCCAATGAGCAGTTCTTC. It specifies CASSLSGPLANEQFF.

This clonotype was seen a handful of times. One end of the junction does not line up with germline, which may come from a read error. The J gene is TRBJ1-5, the V gene TRBV20-1; a possible D gene is TRBD1 (6 bases). Per the germline V gene, CDR1 is DFQATT and CDR2 is SNEGSKA (reference sequence). The CDR3 covers 21 residues. The CDR3 sequence: CSARDEDPSWDTPYSNQPQNF. The CDR3 DNA reads as TGCAGTGCTAGAGATGAAGATCCGTCCTGGGACACACCTTATAGCAATCAGCCCCAGAATTTT.

This clonotype came up a few times. Possible read error: a much larger clone is one base away. CDR3 sequence: CASRGLNTGELFF. The CDR3 nucleotides are TGTGCCAGCAGGGGACTAAACACCGGGGAGCTGTTTTTT. The rearrangement links TRBV2 to TRBJ2-2; 7 bases are a match to TRBD2. This CDR3 has 13 amino acids. The junction had 0 bases not matched to a gene; V was cut back by 6 bases and J by 2 bases. CDR1 and CDR2 (germline): SNHLY, FYNNEI.

In its sample, this clonotype was seen many times. A junction end diverges from the germline sequence, so it may reflect a read error. V and J are TRBV12-3 or TRBV12-4 and TRBJ1-1; D remains unclear. The CDR3 sequence is 15 residues long. CDR3 coding DNA: TGTGCCAGCAGTTTAATTCAGGCTATGAACCCTGAAGCTTTCTTT. It encodes CASSLIQAMNPEAFF.

This clonotype was counted ten times or more. The rearrangement uses TRBV5-1 and TRBJ2-3; the D gene is possibly TRBD1 (5 bases). CDR3 length: 14 residues. Germline V gene sequence: CDR1 SGHRS, CDR2 YFSETQ. Trimming shortened V by 0 bases and J by 2 bases, and 7 bases separated the two germline ends. CDR3 in amino acids: CASSLGRATDTQYF. The CDR3 DNA sequence: TGCGCCAGCAGCTTGGGCAGGGCCACAGATACGCAGTATTTT.

This clonotype was found many times. The J gene is TRBJ2-5, the V gene TRBV12-3 or TRBV12-4; D uncertain. V lost 6 bases, J lost 2 bases, and 7 bases lay in between. The CDR3 is made up of 12 amino acids. The CDR3 nucleotides read TGTGCCAGCAGCCAGTTACAAGAGACCCAGTACTTC. Translating gives CASSQLQETQYF.

This clonotype was counted at least ten times. The chain uses TRBV7-6 and TRBJ2-7; D is uncertain. This CDR3 contains 14 residues. The V end lost 1 base, the J end lost 0 bases, and 7 bases lay between the germline ends. Germline V gene data show CDR1 as SGHVS and CDR2 as FNYEAQ. The CDR3 DNA reads TGTGCCAGCAGCTTAGTGGAGAGCTCCTACGAGCAGTACTTC. Translation gives CASSLVESSYEQYF.

In its sample, this clonotype was seen many times. The V call is TRBV7-2, the J call TRBJ2-7, with 9 nucleotides matching TRBD1. Germline CDR1 is SGHTA and CDR2 is FQGNSA. With V trimmed by 5 bases and J by 1 base, 3 bases remained unmatched. The CDR3 extends over 14 amino acids. CDR3 DNA: TGTGCCAGCAGCCAGGGACAGGGATCCTACGAGCAGTACTTC. Its translation: CASSQGQGSYEQYF.

In its sample, this clonotype was seen many times. This chain joins TRBV3-1 and TRBJ1-1; D not resolved. Germline V CDR1 and CDR2: LGHDT, YNNKEL (reference sequence). The CDR3 runs 13 residues. V dropped 4 bases and J dropped 3 bases, with 9 bases sitting between them. DNA of the CDR3: TGTGCCAGCAGCCCCCGGGTGGACACTGAAGCTTTCTTT. Translated: CASSPRVDTEAFF.

This clonotype was detected ten times or more. The V and J genes are TRBV20-1 and TRBJ2-3, with D tentatively TRBD1 or TRBD2 (7 bases each). In germline, CDR1 is DFQATT, CDR2 SNEGSKA (reference sequence). The CDR3 sequence is 11 residues long. The DNA of the CDR3 is TGCGGGGGGAGGGGGCGAAATACGCAGTATTTT. Translating gives CGGRGRNTQYF.

The J gene is TRBJ2-5, the V gene TRBV6-1, with 12 bases lining up with TRBD2. The V and J ends lost 4 bases and 4 bases, in that order; junction bases with no gene match: 7. CDR1 and CDR2 (germline): MNHNS, SASEGT. The CDR3 runs 16 residues. In nucleotides, the CDR3 is TGTGCCAGCAGTGTGGCTAGCGGGGGGGGTGGAGAGACCCAGTACTTC. Its protein is CASSVASGGGGETQYF.

This clonotype appeared a few times. This may be a read error: a much more frequent sequence differs by one nucleotide. The CDR3 protein is CATSSDGNSNQPQNF. CDR3 nucleotides: TGTGCCACCAGCTCAGACGGAAATAGCAATCAGCCCCAGAATTTT. The J gene is TRBJ1-5, the V gene TRBV15, with D unclear. The germline V gene encodes CDR1 LNHNV and CDR2 YYDKDF (reference sequence). The CDR3 loop spans 15 amino acids.

This clonotype has at least ten counts. The chain carries TRBV20-1 and TRBJ2-3; TRBD2 agrees at 13 bases. Losses at the gene ends were 6 bases for V and 4 bases for J; bases not matched to a gene: 4. Germline CDR1 is DFQATT and CDR2 is SNEGSKA (reference sequence). The CDR3 is 14 residues long. The DNA of the CDR3 is TGCAGTGCACGACTAGCGGGGGGCTCAGATACGCAGTATTTT. It yields the protein CSARLAGGSDTQYF.

This clonotype was seen repeatedly, ten times or more. CDR3 sequence (DNA): TGCGCCAGCAGCCTAACGTGGCGCGGAACTGAAGCTTTCTTT. Translated: CASSLTWRGTEAFF. The V call is TRBV4-1, the J call TRBJ1-1, with D uncertain. The germline gives CDR1 MGHRA, CDR2 YSYEKL. This CDR3 spans 14 amino acids. V shed 4 bases and J shed 5 bases, with 14 bases lying between them.

Ten or more counts support this clonotype. V usage is TRBV5-6 and J usage is TRBJ2-7, with TRBD2 identical over 7 bases. Germline V CDR1 and CDR2: SGHDT, YYEEEE. With 6 bases clipped from V and 1 base from J, the junction kept 13 bases outside the gene matches. CDR3 length: 16 amino acids. The CDR3 loop is CASTYTGRGLSYEQYF. As DNA, the CDR3 is TGTGCCAGCACCTACACGGGGAGGGGCCTTTCCTACGAGCAGTACTTC.

In this sample, this clonotype turned up many times. V and J are TRBV5-1 and TRBJ2-1, with TRBD2 matching over 10 bases. CDR1 and CDR2 from the germline V gene are SGHRS and YFSETQ. Unmatched junction bases numbered 8, after V lost 4 bases and J lost 7 bases. The CDR3 loop spans 15 amino acids. The DNA of the CDR3 is TGCGCCAGCAGCAGAACCGGGACTAGCGAGAATGAGCAGTTCTTC. Its protein product is CASSRTGTSENEQFF. Combining the CDR3 with reference TRBV5-1 and TRBJ2-1 gives the whole variable domain KAGVTQTPRYLIKTRGQQVTLSCSPISGHRSVSWYQQTPGQGLQFLFEYFSETQRNKGNFPGRFSGRQFSNSRSEMNVSTLELGDSALYLCASSRTGTSENEQFFGPGTRLTVL.

The sample holds many counts of this clonotype. The chain couples TRBV7-2 to TRBJ2-7; either TRBD1 or TRBD2 may supply D (5 bases each). V lost 1 base and J lost 5, with 18 bases in between. There are 16 residues in the CDR3. Per the germline V gene, CDR1 is SGHTA and CDR2 is FQGNSA. The DNA of the CDR3 is TGTGCCAGCAGCTTAGATATGTCGGGGCTAGCCCACGAGCAGTACTTC. Its translation: CASSLDMSGLAHEQYF.

This clonotype came up many times. J is TRBJ2-1 and V is TRBV5-1, with 11 bases lining up with TRBD2. In germline, CDR1 is SGHRS, CDR2 YFSETQ. Unmatched junction bases numbered 15, after V lost 4 bases and J lost 9 bases. The CDR3 spans 17 residues. The chain's CDR3 is CASSPRASGGFEGEQFF. The DNA for the CDR3 is TGCGCCAGCAGCCCCCGTGCTAGCGGGGGGTTTGAGGGTGAGCAGTTCTTC.

The J gene is TRBJ1-2, the V gene TRBV7-2, with D perhaps matching TRBD1 (5 bases). From germline, CDR1 is SGHTA and CDR2 FQGNSA. Trimming took 4 bases from V and 0 from J, leaving 15 bases between them. CDR3 length: 16 residues. CDR3 in amino acids: CASSWGTGRANYGYTF. CDR3 nucleotide sequence: TGTGCCAGCAGCTGGGGGACGGGTCGAGCTAACTATGGCTACACCTTC.

This clonotype occurred many times. J is TRBJ2-2 and V is TRBV6-4; D is possibly TRBD2 (6 bases). The V gene lost 8 bases and the J gene lost 0 bases, with 16 bases spanning the gap. Germline loops: CDR1 MRHNA, CDR2 SNTAGT. This CDR3 has 16 amino acids. CDR3 loop: CASAGGRGPNTGELFF. CDR3 in DNA: TGTGCCAGCGCCGGCGGGCGGGGACCGAACACCGGGGAGCTGTTTTTT.

The table lists this clonotype with many counts. The J gene is TRBJ2-5, the V gene TRBV6-2 or TRBV6-3, with unresolved D. V was pared by 2 bases and J by 2 bases, with 9 bases between. The CDR3 consists of 14 residues. Per germline, CDR1 MNHEY and CDR2 SVGEGT. The CDR3 bases are TGTGCCAGCAGTTACACGACGCCGCAAGAGACCCAGTACTTC. It codes for CASSYTTPQETQYF.